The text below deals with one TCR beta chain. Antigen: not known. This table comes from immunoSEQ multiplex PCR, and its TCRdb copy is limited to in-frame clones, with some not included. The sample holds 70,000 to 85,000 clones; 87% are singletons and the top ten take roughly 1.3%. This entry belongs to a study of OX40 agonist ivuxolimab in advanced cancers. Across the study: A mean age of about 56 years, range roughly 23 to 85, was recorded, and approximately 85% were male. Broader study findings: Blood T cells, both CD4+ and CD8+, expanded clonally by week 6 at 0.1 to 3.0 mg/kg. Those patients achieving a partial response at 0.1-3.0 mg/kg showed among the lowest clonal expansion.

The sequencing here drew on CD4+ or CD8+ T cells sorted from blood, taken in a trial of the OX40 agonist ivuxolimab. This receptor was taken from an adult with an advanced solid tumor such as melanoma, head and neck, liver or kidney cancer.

CDR3 amino acids: CASRSGGRTDTQYF. CDR3 nucleotide sequence: TGCGCCAGCAGATCAGGAGGACGCACAGATACGCAGTATTTT. The J gene is TRBJ2-3, the V gene TRBV5-1; D is possibly TRBD2 (5 bases). The germline gives CDR1 SGHRS, CDR2 YFSETQ. This CDR3 comprises 14 residues. With 5 bases removed from V and 1 base from J, the gap between germline ends came to 11 bases.